This entry features one T cell receptor beta chain sequence. Its antigen remains undetermined. It may be a read error: a sequence one base away is much more abundant. The CDR3 end shows no conserved phenylalanine or tryptophan, and so a read error is likely. These data are taken from a study of T cells in Graves' hyperthyroidism and ophthalmopathy (dated by TCRdb to the late 2010s). For context, the study as a whole: Peripheral blood was collected at initial diagnosis, before any treatment. TCR V-J signatures able to tell the groups apart were searched for in a discovery cohort of approximately 95 patients, of whom more than 40 had Graves' ophthalmopathy and under 65 had stable Graves' hyperthyroidism. TCR Vbeta CDR3 sequencing of 140 or so peripheral blood samples (roughly 43 ophthalmopathy, about 80 hyperthyroidism and roughly 17 progressor patients) is reported in the paper. For training and testing, the roughly 100 patients in the discovery cohort were randomly divided in a 7:3 ratio. Prospective prediction of ophthalmopathy was tested in an independent validation cohort consisting of about 20 hyperthyroidism patients and some 16 patients who later progressed to ophthalmopathy. In more than five Graves' hyperthyroidism patients, the study also compared T-cell repertoires from thyroid tissue with T-cell repertoires from blood. After sampling, hyperthyroidism patients received methimazole starting at 30 mg daily, and ophthalmopathy patients received high-dose intravenous methylprednisolone.

Points the paper makes about the study in general: A 13 V-J signature model separated ophthalmopathy from stable hyperthyroidism, with approximately 86% sensitivity and 81% to 83% specificity in cross-validation and 80%/75% in testing. In validation, the model predicted progression to ophthalmopathy with 55% to 71% sensitivity and less than 80% specificity, a median of around six months before onset. Most expanded thyroid clonotypes (frequency above 0.001) were also found in blood, which suggests that blood repertoires may mirror thyroid immune responses. Sample size was not statistically predetermined, and blinding of investigators to group allocation was not performed.

TCR beta CDR3 regions were amplified from RNA transcripts. For the first round of RT-PCR on the TCR CDR3, the HTBI primer set was used together with the Qiagen OneStep RT-PCR kit. The libraries were constructed in a second round of multiplex PCR and then size-selected and purified. The libraries were sequenced on an Illumina HiSeq2000 using paired-end 100 bp reads. The study's own analysis went as follows. SOAPnuke was used to process the raw data, throwing out any read that contained adapters or uncalled bases, had a mean Phred below 15, or lacked an exact constant-primer or identifier match. COPE v1.2.5 was used to merge the high-quality paired reads, and each unique nucleotide sequence was defined as a clonotype. Clonotypes were aligned to IMGT TRBV, TRBD and TRBJ reference segments using MiTCR v1.1. Analysis was restricted to V-J combinations with a frequency above 0.0001, which covered 99.2% of repertoires. A TCS score was defined as the ratio between F50 (clonal expansion) and ExV (chaos), using BLOSUM62-based TCRdist between CDR3 peptides within each V-J. Welch's t-statistics and random forest reduced roughly 530 V-J features to about 12, which were used in a naive Bayes classifier (R e1071). TCRdb redid the processing of the public reads, applying fastp at Q25 and MiXCR, and retained in-frame beta chains. Entries that share a CDR3 protein sequence are merged under the most common genes and DNA. TCRdb's processing, not the authors', yielded these V and J calls. Across this sample there are roughly 380,000 distinct CDR3 sequences, with approximately 15% seen only once. About 11% of the sample is in the top ten clones.

A patient counted as having stable Graves' hyperthyroidism if no progression to ophthalmopathy occurred over 18 months of follow-up. Hyperthyroidism patients were aged 18 to 65 years and newly diagnosed, with disease duration of less than 2 months. Any patient with an uncontrolled infection, another autoimmune disease, pregnancy or lactation was excluded. Diagnoses were based on clinical symptoms, serum thyroxine and TRAb, thyroid ultrasound and orbital computed tomography. PBMCs were isolated from more than 9 ml of fresh peripheral blood by Ficoll-Paque density gradient centrifugation. Trizol reagent was used to extract total RNA, and RNA quality was then checked on an Agilent 2100 Bioanalyzer. The germline V gene gives CDR1 as ENHRY and CDR2 as SYGVKD. Trimming removed 10 bases from V and 1 base from J, leaving 16 bases between the germline ends. The CDR3 spans 14 amino acids, including both terminal residues. Only the CDR3 DNA stays, 42 bases, in frame from base 1.

The sequencing sample was made of blood. The chain was built from TRBV10-3 and TRBJ1-1; matching of 6 bases hints at TRBD1 as the D gene. This TCR came from a woman aged 55-69 years with Graves' hyperthyroidism. For the CDR3, the sequence is CASRGGPGNTEAFS. The DNA is TGTGCCAGCAGGGGCGGTCCGGGGAACACTGAAGCTTTCTCT.